What follows are 10 T cell receptor beta chains derived from one specimen sequenced in a study of OX40 agonist ivuxolimab in advanced cancers. Method: immunoSEQ multiplex PCR; TCRdb's copy keeps in-frame clones and lacks some. The table has fewer than 30,000 clones, about 90% seen once. The starting material was CD4+ or CD8+ T cells sorted from blood, obtained in a trial of the OX40 agonist ivuxolimab. Source of these receptors: an adult with an advanced solid tumor such as melanoma, head and neck, liver or kidney cancer.

V gene TRBV30 combines with J gene TRBJ2-1; 9 bases map to TRBD2. The CDR3 has 14 residues. J was trimmed by 0 bases and V by 4 bases; bases with no gene match: 1. Per the germline V gene, CDR1 is GTSNPN and CDR2 is SVGIG (reference sequence). The CDR3 loop reads CAWTSGASYNEQFF. CDR3 nucleotide sequence: TGTGCCTGGACTAGCGGGGCCTCCTACAATGAGCAGTTCTTC.

This chain links TRBV6-5 with TRBJ2-7; either TRBD1 or TRBD2 may fit D (5 bases each). Germline CDR1 and CDR2: MNHEY and SVGAGI. V was clipped by 2 bases and J by 0 bases, with 14 bases between them. The CDR3 contains 16 residues. This CDR3 is CASSYSSGAASYEQYF. The CDR3, as DNA: TGTGCCAGCAGTTACAGTTCCGGGGCGGCCTCCTACGAGCAGTACTTC.

The gene calls are TRBV7-3 and TRBJ2-5; no firm D call. This CDR3 region has 16 residues. With 1 base removed from V and 2 bases from J, the gap between germline ends came to 14 bases. Germline lookup yields CDR1 SGHTA and CDR2 FQGTGA. As DNA, the CDR3 is TGTGCCAGCAGCTTAATGGGCGGCCTAATACAAGAGACCCAGTACTTC. The encoded protein is CASSLMGGLIQETQYF. The full variable domain, rest sourced from reference TRBV7-3 and TRBJ2-5, is GAGVSQTPSNKVTEKGKYVELRCDPISGHTALYWYRQSLGQGPEFLIYFQGTGAADDSGLPNDRFFAVRPEGSVSTLKIQRTERGDSAVYLCASSLMGGLIQETQYFGPGTRLLVL.

The V and J genes are TRBV27 and TRBJ2-7, with TRBD2 matching over 8 bases. The V gene end was trimmed by 3 bases and the J gene end by 4 bases; junction bases not matched to a gene: 8. The CDR3 length is 15 residues. Germline assignment: CDR1 MNHEY and CDR2 SMNVEV (reference sequence). As DNA, the CDR3 is TGTGCCAGCAGTTTGTTCAAAGCGGGAGCGTACGAGCAGTACTTC. This gives the protein CASSLFKAGAYEQYF.

The chain carries TRBV30 and TRBJ2-4; TRBD2 is a possible D gene (6 bases). Germline V gene lookup returns CDR1 GTSNPN and CDR2 SVGIG (reference sequence). CDR3 length: 12 amino acids. With 3 bases removed from V and 9 bases from J, the gap between germline ends came to 12 bases. The CDR3 loop is CAWRGGKGIQYF. CDR3 nucleotide sequence: TGTGCCTGGAGGGGGGGAAAAGGCATTCAGTACTTC.

The V gene is TRBV28, the J gene TRBJ2-1; D might be TRBD1 (5 bases). Germline CDR1 MDHEN, CDR2 SYDVKM. V dropped 5 bases and J dropped 0 bases, with 14 bases sitting between them. CDR3 size: 16 residues. CDR3: CASSASTAFSYNEQFF. The CDR3 nucleotides read TGTGCCAGCAGTGCTTCGACAGCTTTCTCCTACAATGAGCAGTTCTTC.

This clone was detected a few times. The rearrangement links TRBV19 to TRBJ1-4, with D tentatively TRBD1 (6 bases). Germline CDR1 is LNHDA and CDR2 is SQIVND (reference sequence). The length of the CDR3 is 13 residues. V lost 6 bases to trimming and J lost 8 bases, with 13 bases between them. CDR3 coding DNA: TGTGCCAGTAGACCACAGGGTAGAGAAAAACTGTTTTTT. This sequence encodes CASRPQGREKLFF.

A few counts support this clone. The chain carries TRBV5-4 and TRBJ1-1; D call uncertain. The CDR3 loop spans 12 amino acids. The germline V gene encodes CDR1 SGHNT and CDR2 YYREEE (reference sequence). V shed 0 bases and J shed 7 bases, with 7 bases lying between them. CDR3: CASSLALSEAFF. CDR3 nucleotides: TGTGCCAGCAGCTTGGCTTTAAGTGAAGCTTTCTTT.

The V call is TRBV7-3, the J call TRBJ2-3, with 11 bases aligning to TRBD1. The germline V gene has CDR1 SGHTA and CDR2 FQGTGA. V was clipped by 5 bases and J by 3 bases; unmatched bases: 7. The CDR3 runs 16 residues. The CDR3 sequence: CASSHGQGAETDTQYF. The CDR3 DNA sequence: TGTGCCAGCAGCCACGGACAGGGGGCGGAGACAGATACGCAGTATTTT.

The chain employs TRBV7-9 and TRBJ2-7, with D possibly TRBD1 on 5 matching bases. V lost 3 bases and J lost 4, with 7 bases in between. Germline-derived CDR1 and CDR2 are SEHNR and FQNEAQ (reference sequence). The CDR3 sequence is 12 residues long. The DNA for the CDR3 is TGTGCCAGCAGCTTCCGACAGTACGAGCAGTACTTC. Translating gives CASSFRQYEQYF. Full variable domain (rest looked up from reference TRBV7-9 and TRBJ2-7): DTGVSQNPRHKITKRGQNVTFRCDPISEHNRLYWYRQTLGQGPEFLTYFQNEAQLEKSRLLSDRFSAERPKGSFSTLEIQRTEQGDSAMYLCASSFRQYEQYFGPGTRLTVT.